The 8 T cell receptor beta chains below come from one sample, sequenced in a study of T cell responses to AZD1222 COVID-19 vaccine. Repertoires were generated with immunoSEQ multiplex PCR, while TCRdb's copy carries only in-frame clones and drops some. The sample records 120,000 or so clones, 80% to 90% being singletons. Specimen: peripheral blood, collected on day 0 of MenACWY control vaccination. The receptors here all came from an adult in good health.

The rearrangement links TRBV12-3 or TRBV12-4 to TRBJ2-5; D is ambiguous. The CDR3 spans 10 residues. Trimming took 5 bases from V and 5 from J, leaving 3 bases between them. DNA of the CDR3: TGTGCCAGCAGTCTGGAGACCCAGTACTTC. Translated: CASSLETQYF.

This sequence joins TRBV9 and TRBJ1-2; the D gene is possibly TRBD1 (5 bases). The V end was cut by 0 bases, the J end by 2 bases, with 11 bases between. CDR1 SGDLS and CDR2 YYNGEE come from the germline V gene. The CDR3 covers 15 residues. The CDR3 nucleotides are TGTGCCAGCAGCGTAGGATCCGGGGGAAACTATGGCTACACCTTC. This encodes CASSVGSGGNYGYTF.

CDR3 nucleotides: TGTGCCAGCAGTGAAACAGTAGGGGGCAATCAGCCCCAGCATTTT. It specifies CASSETVGGNQPQHF. This sequence joins TRBV6-1 and TRBJ1-5, with a weak D call TRBD1 (5 bases). This CDR3 is built from 15 residues. The V gene's germline CDR1 is MNHNS and CDR2 SASEGT. V lost 2 bases, J lost 2 bases, and 10 bases lay in between.

V is TRBV10-3 and J is TRBJ1-3; D unresolved. Germline-derived CDR1 and CDR2 are ENHRY and SYGVKD. The CDR3 is made up of 13 amino acids. The V gene lost 8 bases and the J gene lost 0 bases, with 8 bases spanning the gap. CDR3: CAIRESSGNTIYF. As DNA, the CDR3 is TGTGCCATCCGAGAGAGCTCTGGAAACACCATATATTTT.

The genes are TRBV5-4 and TRBJ2-5; tentative D call: TRBD2 (6 bases). The CDR3 is 14 residues long. V was clipped by 0 bases and J by 5 bases, with 11 bases between them. The germline CDR1 and CDR2 sequences are SGHNT and YYREEE (reference sequence). DNA of the CDR3: TGTGCCAGCAGCTTGGGGACTAAAAGGGAGACCCAGTACTTC. Translation gives CASSLGTKRETQYF.

The chain carries TRBV5-6 and TRBJ2-7; perhaps TRBD1 as D (5 bases). This CDR3 is 15 amino acids long. CDR1 is SGHDT and CDR2 is YYEEEE in the germline V gene. V gave up 0 bases and J gave up 4 bases, with 14 bases separating them. DNA of the CDR3: TGTGCCAGCAGCTTGGAGGCTCAGGGTGGGTACGAGCAGTACTTC. It yields the protein CASSLEAQGGYEQYF. Using reference TRBV5-6 and TRBJ2-7 for the parts outside the CDR3, the full variable domain is DAGVTQSPTHLIKTRGQQVTLRCSPKSGHDTVSWYQQALGQGPQFIFQYYEEEERQRGNFPDRFSGHQFPNYSSELNVNALLLGDSALYLCASSLEAQGGYEQYFGPGTRLTVT.

This clone came up a few times. The V and J genes are TRBV7-6 and TRBJ1-3; TRBD1 might be the D (5 bases). The CDR3 has 15 residues. Germline V CDR1 and CDR2: SGHVS, FNYEAQ. V was cut by 4 bases and J by 2 bases, with 12 bases left in between. CDR3: CASSSGPTTGNTIYF. The DNA of the CDR3 is TGTGCCAGCAGCTCGGGACCGACTACTGGAAACACCATATATTTT.

J is TRBJ2-7 and V is TRBV6-5; TRBD2 aligns across 9 bases. The CDR3 contains 15 residues. The germline gives CDR1 MNHEY, CDR2 SVGAGI. V was pared by 6 bases and J by 0 bases, with 6 bases of the junction left unmatched. The CDR3 reads CASSYGLAFSYEQYF. In nucleotides, the CDR3 is TGTGCCAGCAGCTACGGACTAGCGTTCTCCTACGAGCAGTACTTC.